The present T cell receptor (beta chain) was sequenced within a study of cytomegalovirus exposure and HLA in healthy donors. Study-level information: Earlier, 180 million or so T cells were analyzed, and some 120 million unique TCR beta sequences were found among them.

Comment on this clone: No antigen is known for it.

V dropped 1 base and J dropped 5 bases, with 12 bases sitting between them. CDR3 length: 14 residues. The germline V gene encodes CDR1 SGHRS and CDR2 YFSETQ. A multiplex PCR was run with 60 Vbeta primers and 13 Jbeta primers. Produced via immunoSEQ multiplex PCR; TCRdb's table is partial and in-frame only. The top ten hold approximately 4% of the sample, which has around 110,000 clones, about 79% seen once. Broader study findings: A list of 150 or so TCR beta chains associated with cytomegalovirus was given. Follow-up analysis seemed to connect common viral pathogens with several of the most significant clusters identified. Per a later analysis, under 20,000 TCR beta sequences showed association with HLA alleles at 0.05 false discovery rate.

V and J are TRBV5-1 and TRBJ1-2; D not resolved. The TCR comes from a man aged 30-40 years in good health and CMV-seropositive. Sequenced: PBMCs. CDR3 residues: CASSLSQVEYGYTF. The CDR3 coding sequence is TGCGCCAGCAGCTTGTCTCAGGTCGAGTATGGCTACACCTTC.